The 15 T cell receptor beta chains below all came from one sample that was sequenced in a study of blood T cell repertoires in COVID-19. Some clones are missing from TCRdb's copy, which holds only in-frame ones; the method was immunoSEQ multiplex PCR. The sample contains about 330,000 clones, 83% of which appear only once. Sequenced material: peripheral blood. These receptors were collected from a woman in her 50s with acute or convalescent COVID-19.

The CDR3 DNA reads as TGTGCCAGCAGCTGGGGGGGACAAGAGACCCAGTACTTC. Its translation: CASSWGGQETQYF. The genes are TRBV7-2 and TRBJ2-5, with 7 bases lining up with TRBD2. Per germline, CDR1 SGHTA and CDR2 FQGNSA. The CDR3 covers 13 residues. V was pared by 4 bases and J by 2 bases, with 1 base of the junction left unmatched.

The rearrangement links TRBV10-3 to TRBJ1-3; D may be TRBD1 (6 bases). CDR1 is ENHRY and CDR2 is SYGVKD in the germline V gene. This CDR3 has 13 residues. V shed 3 bases and J shed 3 bases, with 6 bases lying between them. The CDR3 coding sequence is TGTGCCATCAGTGACAGGGGTGGAAACACCATATATTTT. Amino acids: CAISDRGGNTIYF.

This clone was seen once. Written as DNA, the CDR3 is TGTGCCAGCAGCCCGGACAGGAACGAGCAGTACTTC. Encoded protein: CASSPDRNEQYF. The chain is built from TRBV7-2 and TRBJ2-7; TRBD1 matches at 7 bases. This CDR3 region has 12 residues. Trimming at V came to 5 bases and at J to 5 bases, leaving 3 bases not matched to a gene. CDR1 SGHTA and CDR2 FQGNSA come from the germline V gene.

The V and J genes are TRBV12-3 or TRBV12-4 and TRBJ1-2; the D gene is possibly TRBD1 (6 bases). V was trimmed by 8 bases and J by 8 bases, leaving 18 bases between them. The CDR3 has 13 residues. The DNA of the CDR3 is TGTGCCAGCTTCCCAGCTCAGGGGCTAGGCTACACCTTC. This codes for CASFPAQGLGYTF.

Only a few counts were recorded for this clone. The rearrangement uses TRBV19 and TRBJ1-5; 9 nucleotides line up with TRBD1. Germline trimming cut 8 bases from V and 7 bases from J; bases unmatched to any gene: 9. The germline gives CDR1 LNHDA, CDR2 SQIVND (reference sequence). The CDR3 consists of 14 residues. CDR3 sequence reads: CASSTTTGGQPQHF. CDR3 bases: TGTGCCAGTTCAACGACGACAGGGGGACAGCCCCAGCATTTT.

J is TRBJ2-1 and V is TRBV12-3 or TRBV12-4; D might be TRBD2 (6 bases). Trimming stripped 2 bases from V and 12 bases from J, with 14 bases between. The CDR3 extends over 13 amino acids. CDR3 protein: CASSLNQRAGQFF. The CDR3 bases are TGTGCCAGCAGTTTAAACCAGCGGGCTGGGCAGTTCTTC.

This chain joins TRBV5-1 and TRBJ1-1; the D gene is possibly TRBD1 (6 bases). The CDR3 is made up of 14 amino acids. The V and J ends lost 2 bases and 1 base respectively, with 9 bases between them. CDR1 and CDR2 from the germline V gene are SGHRS and YFSETQ. CDR3 loop: CASSLMDRNTEAFF. The DNA of the CDR3 is TGCGCCAGCAGCTTAATGGACAGGAACACTGAAGCTTTCTTT.

The chain carries TRBV2 and TRBJ1-2, with D perhaps matching TRBD1 (5 bases). This CDR3 has 13 residues. Germline V lookup: CDR1 SNHLY, CDR2 FYNNEI. Trimming removed 7 bases from V and 8 bases from J, with 17 bases in between. The chain's CDR3 is CASTGRRGLGYTF. CDR3 DNA: TGTGCCAGCACCGGAAGAAGGGGCCTGGGCTACACCTTC.

The chain couples TRBV19 to TRBJ1-2, with TRBD1 matching over 7 bases. With V trimmed by 6 bases and J by 4 bases, 5 bases remained unmatched. The CDR3 has 13 residues. The germline CDR1 and CDR2 sequences are LNHDA and SQIVND (reference sequence). The CDR3 DNA is TGTGCCAGTAGGAGAGGGGGCCCCTATGGCTACACCTTC. Translating gives CASRRGGPYGYTF.

This chain links TRBV30 with TRBJ1-1; 7 nucleotides agree with TRBD1. J lost 8 bases, V lost 3 bases, and 3 bases had no gene match. The germline CDR1 and CDR2 sequences are GTSNPN and SVGIG (reference sequence). This CDR3 is 11 amino acids long. CDR3 DNA: TGTGCCTGGAGCCTGGGACAGGAAGCTTTCTTT. It translates to CAWSLGQEAFF.

This clone has just a few counts. The rearrangement uses TRBV29-1 and TRBJ2-3, with TRBD2 matching over 10 bases. Germline V gives CDR1 SQVTM, CDR2 ANQGSEA. This CDR3 is built from 15 residues. Losses at the gene ends were 8 bases for V and 6 bases for J; bases not matched to a gene: 14. As DNA, the CDR3 is TGCAGCATAAAAGAGCTAGCGGGGGACGGGGATACGCAGTATTTT. Translation: CSIKELAGDGDTQYF.

This clone has only a few counts. The J gene is TRBJ2-7, the V gene TRBV6-5, with TRBD2 as a possible D gene (6 bases). Germline-derived CDR1 and CDR2 are MNHEY and SVGAGI. Trimming pared 5 bases from V and 0 bases from J, leaving 8 bases between. The CDR3 spans 13 residues. Here the CDR3 DNA reads TGTGCCAGCAGTCGGCGGGGCTCCTACGAGCAGTACGTC. The encoded protein is CASSRRGSYEQYV.

This chain joins TRBV29-1 and TRBJ2-4; D is perhaps TRBD1 (6 bases). Germline lookup yields CDR1 SQVTM and CDR2 ANQGSEA. The CDR3 has 15 amino acids. V lost 6 bases, J lost 0 bases, and 15 bases lay in between. The CDR3 loop reads CSVPGQGIAKNIQYF. The DNA of the CDR3 is TGCAGCGTGCCGGGACAAGGGATAGCCAAAAACATTCAGTACTTC.

This clone was detected once. The V gene is TRBV6-6, the J gene TRBJ2-3; D not certain. The length of the CDR3 is 11 residues. Germline CDR1 is MNHNY and CDR2 is SVGAGI (reference sequence). V was trimmed by 6 bases and J by 3 bases, leaving 4 bases between them. The DNA for the CDR3 is TGTGCCAGCAGGACAACAGATACGCAGTATTTT. This translates into CASRTTDTQYF.

Of note for this clone: One base away lies a much larger clone, so this may be a sequencing read error. V and J are TRBV7-6 and TRBJ1-5; 8 nucleotides agree with TRBD1. Germline V gene data show CDR1 as SGHVS and CDR2 as FNYEAQ. After removal of 5 bases from V and 0 bases from J, the junction contained 3 bases not matched to a gene. This CDR3 has 15 amino acids. The CDR3 nucleotides are TGTGCCAGCAGCCCGACAGGGGATAGCAATCAGCCCCAGCATTTT. Its translation is CASSPTGDSNQPQHF.